This T cell receptor (beta chain) was identified during a study of T cell responses to AZD1222 COVID-19 vaccine (dated by TCRdb to about 2021). Study-wide context: AZD1222 recipients with second doses at about 4 weeks or about 12 weeks were pooled, because spike-specific TCR depth and breadth did not differ between schedules. Trial participants were enrolled by age into subgroups of 18-55, 56-69 and 70-plus years, and approximately 150, 30 and 60 TCR-sequenced participants, respectively, were included in these subgroups. TCR sequencing was performed for roughly 250 trial participants, of whom around 200 were given two doses of AZD1222 and some 25 were given two doses of MenACWY control vaccine. The paper as a whole reports these results and caveats: The vaccine-associated CD4 TCRs covered the entire spike protein, and the dominant responses fell in regions 160-218 and 743-854. No day 14 peak-response samples were available, so repertoires were characterized only after the peak T cell response. The 56-69-year group was small, and its depth increase did not reach significance, likely because of low power. Participants were mostly white British, with more females than males. The authors suggested clonal diversity may have been underestimated. Epitopes outside the regions mutated in the B.1.351 and B.1.1.7 variants were reportedly recognized by nearly half of the unique spike-specific TCRs. A significant rise in spike-specific TCR breadth and depth was observed after two AZD1222 doses relative to day 0 and relative to MenACWY recipients. Conclusions about previously exposed vaccinees are limited, since just 5 to 7 AZD1222 recipients were seropositive for SARS-CoV-2 at baseline.

The CDR3 regions of human TCRbeta chains were analyzed by immunosequencing. On the study's bioinformatics: Repertoire TCRs were checked for matches against a reference library of SARS-CoV-2-specific TCRs that had been generated using the MIRA antigen-specificity platform. Breadth was defined as the fraction of unique TCRs that were SARS-CoV-2-associated. Depth was defined as the fraction of total T cells that were SARS-CoV-2-associated. Using the MIRA data, every spike-specific TCR was mapped to the spike region that the TCR reacted to and assigned to either a CD4 or a CD8 class. Log10-transformed breadth and depth values were compared by one-way ANOVA with Sidak's multiple comparisons tests. As stored in TCRdb, this immuneACCESS dataset retains in-frame rearrangements with V and J assigned. A fraction of the clones does not appear; measured against another copy, unresolved V genes explain less than half of the discrepancy, and the remainder lacks a known reason. The DNA was the basis for D and trimming; V, J and clone size are from that table. In all, the sample holds 25,000 to 30,000 clones, and more than 85% of those were seen once. The ten largest clones add up to 8.1% of the sample.

The sample's time point label, decoded: baseline before first vaccination. Samples from vaccinated people were obtained from the UK trials COV001 and COV002, which included a single-blind randomized controlled phase 2/3 trial of AZD1222 (ChAdOx1 nCoV-19) in healthy adults. For TCRbeta chain sequencing, PBMC samples were collected from trial participants at day 0 and at day 28 after the second dose. Measured from the cysteine to the phenylalanine, the CDR3 is 11 residues long. CDR3 DNA is the only sequence kept; it has 33 bases, read in frame from the first base. The germline V gene encodes CDR1 SQVTM and CDR2 ANQGSEA. V is pared back by 3 bases and J by 1 base, with 3 bases lying between the germline termini. In the case of this clone: Its antigen is not yet known. Base-call qualities are not available, and no considerably larger clone is one nucleotide away.

The rearranged segments are TRBV29-1 and TRBJ1-1; the D gene is not confidently resolved. This sequence originates from an adult in good health. The sample in question was peripheral blood, obtained on day 0 of AZD1222 vaccination. Read as DNA, the sequence is TGCAGCGTTGAGCGGAACACTGAAGCTTTCTTT. It translates to CSVERNTEAFF.